This TCR beta chain was sequenced in a study of CD8 T cells in Susac syndrome. 0.5 to 1 ug RNA was reverse transcribed with random hexamers. TCRdb recomputed calls from the immunoSEQ multiplex PCR reads with MiXCR, one row per CDR3 protein. The profile shows about 150,000 distinct CDR3 sequences, less than 97% of them singletons. CDR1 is SGHDT, CDR2 YYEEEE, per germline. The ends were cut back, 3 bases at V and 6 bases at J, with 7 bases in the middle. The CDR3 extends over 11 amino acids. Specimen: CD8+ T cells from PBMCs. This receptor was taken from a human donor with multiple sclerosis. The chain couples TRBV5-6 to TRBJ2-7; no definite D call. The CDR3, as DNA: TGTGCCAGCAGCTCCACCTCCGAGCAGTACTTC. Translation: CASSSTSEQYF.